The sequence of this TCR beta chain was determined in a study of blood T cell repertoires in COVID-19. Study context: COVID-19 samples, acute and convalescent, were from the United States, Italy and Spain. The analysed material was cDNA or gDNA that came from T cells, B-cell-depleted T cells, or PBMCs.

V shed 0 bases and J 5 bases; nucleotides not matched to a gene: 9. The germline V gene encodes CDR1 MNHEY and CDR2 SVGAGI. This CDR3 spans 16 amino acids. Methods used by the authors: The assay estimated nucleated cells by amplifying reference gene primers. TCRdb's table, derived via immunoSEQ multiplex PCR, lists solely in-frame clones and lacks some. V and J calls and clone size are given by that table; D and trimming were obtained from the DNA. The repertoire has fewer than 50,000 clones, about 82% of them found once; the top ten carry 4.8%. In its sample, this clone was seen once. Sequenced sample: peripheral blood. This TCR derives from a middle-aged man with active COVID-19. The chain links TRBV6-5 to TRBJ1-2; 7 bases line up with TRBD1. In nucleotides, the CDR3 is TGTGCCAGCAGTTACTCGTCGCAGGGGGATGTTTATGGCTACACCTTC. It yields the protein CASSYSSQGDVYGYTF.